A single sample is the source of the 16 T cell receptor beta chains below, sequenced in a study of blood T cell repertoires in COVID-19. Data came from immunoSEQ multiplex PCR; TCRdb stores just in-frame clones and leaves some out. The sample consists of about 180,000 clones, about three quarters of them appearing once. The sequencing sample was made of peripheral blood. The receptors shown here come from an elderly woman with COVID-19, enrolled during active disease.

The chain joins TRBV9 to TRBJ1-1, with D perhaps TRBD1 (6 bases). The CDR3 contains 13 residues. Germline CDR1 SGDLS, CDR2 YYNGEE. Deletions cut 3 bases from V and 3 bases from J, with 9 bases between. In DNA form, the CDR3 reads TGTGCCAGCAGCGCCGGACAGTACACTGAAGCTTTCTTT. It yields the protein CASSAGQYTEAFF.

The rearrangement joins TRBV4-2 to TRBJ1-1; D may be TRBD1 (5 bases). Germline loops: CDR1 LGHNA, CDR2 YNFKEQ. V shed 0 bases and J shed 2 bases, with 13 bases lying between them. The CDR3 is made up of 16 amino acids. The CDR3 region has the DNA TGTGCCAGCAGCCAAGATGTCGGCGGGGCTAACACTGAAGCTTTCTTT. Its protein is CASSQDVGGANTEAFF.

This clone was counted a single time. Written as DNA, the CDR3 is TGTGCCAGCAGTTTAAGGCGGGACTCCTACAATGAGCAGTTCTTC. This gives the protein CASSLRRDSYNEQFF. The J gene is TRBJ2-1, the V gene TRBV27, with D perhaps matching TRBD2 (6 bases). Germline CDR1 reads MNHEY; CDR2 reads SMNVEV (reference sequence). Trimming cost V 2 bases and J 0 bases, with 8 bases left between them. The CDR3 spans 15 residues.

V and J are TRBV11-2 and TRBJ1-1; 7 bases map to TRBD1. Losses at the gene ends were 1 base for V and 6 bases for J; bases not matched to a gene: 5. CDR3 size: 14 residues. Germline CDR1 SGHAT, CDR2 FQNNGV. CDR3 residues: CASSLAGGSAEAFF. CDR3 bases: TGTGCCAGCAGCTTAGCAGGGGGGTCTGCTGAAGCTTTCTTT.

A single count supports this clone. The chain's CDR3 is CASSAGSSYNEQFF. The DNA for the CDR3 is TGTGCCAGCAGTGCGGGGAGCTCCTACAATGAGCAGTTCTTC. The V and J genes are TRBV2 and TRBJ2-1; D possibly corresponds to TRBD2 (5 bases). V dropped 4 bases and J dropped 0 bases, with 7 bases sitting between them. The CDR3 loop spans 14 amino acids. The germline gives CDR1 SNHLY, CDR2 FYNNEI.

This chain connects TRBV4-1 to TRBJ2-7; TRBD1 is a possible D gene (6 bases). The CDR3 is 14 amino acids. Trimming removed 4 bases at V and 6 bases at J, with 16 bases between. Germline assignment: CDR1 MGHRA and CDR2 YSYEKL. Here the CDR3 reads CASSPGAGWAEQYF. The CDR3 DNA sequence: TGCGCCAGCAGCCCAGGGGCAGGGTGGGCCGAGCAGTACTTC.

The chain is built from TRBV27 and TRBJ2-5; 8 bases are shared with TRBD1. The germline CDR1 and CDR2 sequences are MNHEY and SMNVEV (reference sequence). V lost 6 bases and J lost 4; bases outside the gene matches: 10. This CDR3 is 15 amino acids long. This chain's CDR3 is CASSWGQARGETQYF. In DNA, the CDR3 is TGTGCCAGCAGCTGGGGACAGGCAAGGGGAGAGACCCAGTACTTC.

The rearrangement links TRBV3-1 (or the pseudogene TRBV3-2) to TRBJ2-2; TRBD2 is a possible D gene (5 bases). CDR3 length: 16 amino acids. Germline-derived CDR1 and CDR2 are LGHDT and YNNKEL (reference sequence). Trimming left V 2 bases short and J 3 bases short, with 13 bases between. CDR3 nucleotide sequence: TGTGCCAGCAGCCAAACTGGACGGGGAGACACCGGGGAGCTGTTTTTT. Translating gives CASSQTGRGDTGELFF.

The chain's CDR3 is CASSLTGANYGYTF. The CDR3 bases are TGTGCCAGCAGTTTGACAGGAGCTAACTATGGCTACACCTTC. This sequence joins TRBV28 and TRBJ1-2, with D maybe TRBD1 (6 bases). V dropped 3 bases and J dropped 0 bases, with 8 bases sitting between them. This CDR3 is built from 14 residues. Germline V gives CDR1 MDHEN, CDR2 SYDVKM.

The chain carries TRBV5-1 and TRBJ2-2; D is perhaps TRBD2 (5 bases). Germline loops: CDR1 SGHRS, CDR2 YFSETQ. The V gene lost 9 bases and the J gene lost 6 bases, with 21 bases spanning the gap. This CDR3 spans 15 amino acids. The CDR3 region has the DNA TGCGCCACCCGGTCGGGGTACACTGAGTCCGGGGAGCTGTTTTTT. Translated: CATRSGYTESGELFF.

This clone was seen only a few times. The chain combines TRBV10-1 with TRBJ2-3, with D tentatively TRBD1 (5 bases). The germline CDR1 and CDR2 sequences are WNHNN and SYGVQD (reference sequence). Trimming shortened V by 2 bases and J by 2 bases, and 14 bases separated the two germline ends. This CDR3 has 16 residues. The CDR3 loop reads CASSELGRAITDTQYF. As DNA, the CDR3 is TGCGCCAGCAGTGAGCTGGGCAGGGCAATCACAGATACGCAGTATTTT.

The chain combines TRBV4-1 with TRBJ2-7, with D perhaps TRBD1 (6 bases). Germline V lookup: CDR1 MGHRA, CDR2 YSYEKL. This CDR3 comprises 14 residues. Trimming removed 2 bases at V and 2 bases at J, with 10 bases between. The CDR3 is CASSQSTGTYEQYF. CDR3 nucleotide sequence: TGCGCCAGCAGCCAATCCACAGGGACCTACGAGCAGTACTTC.

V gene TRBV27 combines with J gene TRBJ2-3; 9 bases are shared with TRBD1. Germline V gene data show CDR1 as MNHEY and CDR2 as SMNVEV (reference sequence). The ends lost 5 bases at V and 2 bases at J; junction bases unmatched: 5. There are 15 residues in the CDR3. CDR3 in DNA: TGTGCCAGCAGTCCGGACAGGGGACCCACAGATACGCAGTATTTT. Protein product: CASSPDRGPTDTQYF.

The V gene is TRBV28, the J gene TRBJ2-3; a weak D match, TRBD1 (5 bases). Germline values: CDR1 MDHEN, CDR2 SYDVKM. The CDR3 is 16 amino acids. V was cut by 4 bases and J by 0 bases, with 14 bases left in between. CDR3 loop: CASSYPAQGSTDTQYF. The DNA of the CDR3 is TGTGCCAGCAGTTACCCGGCCCAGGGAAGCACAGATACGCAGTATTTT.

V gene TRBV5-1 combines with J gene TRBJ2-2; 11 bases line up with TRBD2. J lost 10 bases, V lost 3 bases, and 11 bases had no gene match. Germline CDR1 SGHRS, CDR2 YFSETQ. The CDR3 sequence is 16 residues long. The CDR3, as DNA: TGCGCCAGCAGCTCTGCCCCCACTAGCGGGAGAGAGGAGCTGTTTTTT. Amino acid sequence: CASSSAPTSGREELFF.

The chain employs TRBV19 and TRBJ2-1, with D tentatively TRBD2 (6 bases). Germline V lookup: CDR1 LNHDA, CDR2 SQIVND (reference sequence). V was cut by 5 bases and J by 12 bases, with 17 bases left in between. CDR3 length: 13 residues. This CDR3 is CASSPGDFAGQFF. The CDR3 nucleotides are TGTGCCAGTAGTCCCGGGGACTTCGCGGGGCAGTTCTTC.